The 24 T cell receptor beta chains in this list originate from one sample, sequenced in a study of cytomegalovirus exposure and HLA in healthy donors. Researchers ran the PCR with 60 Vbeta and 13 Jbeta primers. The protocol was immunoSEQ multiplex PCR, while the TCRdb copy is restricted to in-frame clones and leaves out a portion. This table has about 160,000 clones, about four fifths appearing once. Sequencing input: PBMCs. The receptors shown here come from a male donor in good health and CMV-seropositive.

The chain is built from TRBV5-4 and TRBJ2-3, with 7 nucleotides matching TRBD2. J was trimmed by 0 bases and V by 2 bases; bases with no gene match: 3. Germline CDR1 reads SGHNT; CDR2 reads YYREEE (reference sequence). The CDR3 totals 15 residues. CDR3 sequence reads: CASSFASGSTDTQYF. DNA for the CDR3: TGTGCCAGCAGCTTTGCTAGCGGTAGCACAGATACGCAGTATTTT.

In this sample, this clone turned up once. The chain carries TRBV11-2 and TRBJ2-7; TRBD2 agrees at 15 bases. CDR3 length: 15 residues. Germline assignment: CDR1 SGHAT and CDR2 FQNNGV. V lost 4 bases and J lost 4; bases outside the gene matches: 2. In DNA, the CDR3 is TGTGCCAGCAGCTGGACTAGCGGGGGGGAGTACGAGCAGTACTTC. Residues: CASSWTSGGEYEQYF.

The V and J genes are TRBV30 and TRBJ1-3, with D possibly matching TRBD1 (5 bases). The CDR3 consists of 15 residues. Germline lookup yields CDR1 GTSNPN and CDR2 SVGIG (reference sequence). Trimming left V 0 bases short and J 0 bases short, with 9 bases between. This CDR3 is CAWSVRGPSGNTIYF. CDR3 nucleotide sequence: TGTGCCTGGAGTGTAAGGGGTCCCTCTGGAAACACCATATATTTT. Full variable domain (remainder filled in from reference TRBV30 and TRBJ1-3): SQTIHQWPATLVQPVGSPLSLECTVEGTSNPNLYWYRQAAGRGLQLLFYSVGIGQISSEVPQNLSASRPQDRQFILSSKKLLLSDSGFYLCAWSVRGPSGNTIYFGEGSWLTVV.

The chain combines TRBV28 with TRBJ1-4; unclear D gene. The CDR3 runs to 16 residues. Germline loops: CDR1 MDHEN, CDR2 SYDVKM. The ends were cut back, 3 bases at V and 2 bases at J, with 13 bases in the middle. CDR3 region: CASSLSGGGTNEKLFF. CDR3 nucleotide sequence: TGTGCCAGCAGTTTGTCAGGAGGAGGGACTAATGAAAAACTGTTTTTT.

The CDR3 loop reads CASSPMNTQSTDTQYF. CDR3 coding DNA: TGTGCCAGCTCACCAATGAACACCCAATCCACAGATACGCAGTATTTT. The chain uses TRBV18 and TRBJ2-3, with D uncertain. CDR1 and CDR2 (germline): KGHSH, LQKENI. The CDR3 is 16 amino acids. V dropped 2 bases and J dropped 2 bases, with 14 bases sitting between them.

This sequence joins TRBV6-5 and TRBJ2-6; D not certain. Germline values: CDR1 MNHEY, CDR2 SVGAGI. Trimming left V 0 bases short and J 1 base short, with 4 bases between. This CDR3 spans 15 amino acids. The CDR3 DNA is TGTGCCAGCAGTTACTCCCCATCTGGGGCCAACGTCCTGACTTTC. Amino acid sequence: CASSYSPSGANVLTF.

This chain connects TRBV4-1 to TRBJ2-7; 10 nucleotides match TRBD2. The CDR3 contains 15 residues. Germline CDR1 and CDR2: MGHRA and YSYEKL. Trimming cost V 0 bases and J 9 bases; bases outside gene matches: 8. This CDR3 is CASSQDASGGGPQYF. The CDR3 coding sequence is TGCGCCAGCAGCCAAGATGCTAGCGGGGGAGGCCCGCAGTACTTC.

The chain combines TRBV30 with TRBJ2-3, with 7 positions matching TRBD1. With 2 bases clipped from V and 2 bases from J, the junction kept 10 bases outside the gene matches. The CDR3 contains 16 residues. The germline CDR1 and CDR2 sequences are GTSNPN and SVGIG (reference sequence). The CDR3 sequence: CAWSIGQGENTDTQYF. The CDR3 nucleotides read TGTGCCTGGAGTATAGGTCAGGGGGAAAACACAGATACGCAGTATTTT.

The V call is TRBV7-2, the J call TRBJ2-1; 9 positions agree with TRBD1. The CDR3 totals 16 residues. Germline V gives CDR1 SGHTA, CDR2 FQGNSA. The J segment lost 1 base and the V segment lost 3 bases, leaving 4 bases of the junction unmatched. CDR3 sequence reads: CASSLHRGLSYNEQFF. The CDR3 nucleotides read TGTGCCAGCAGCTTGCACAGGGGGCTATCCTACAATGAGCAGTTCTTC.

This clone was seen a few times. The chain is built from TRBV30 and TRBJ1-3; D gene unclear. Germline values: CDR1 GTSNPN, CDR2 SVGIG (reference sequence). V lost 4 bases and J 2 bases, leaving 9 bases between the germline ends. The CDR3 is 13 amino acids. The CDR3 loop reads CAWTSRTGNTIYF. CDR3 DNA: TGTGCCTGGACCTCGCGTACTGGAAACACCATATATTTT.

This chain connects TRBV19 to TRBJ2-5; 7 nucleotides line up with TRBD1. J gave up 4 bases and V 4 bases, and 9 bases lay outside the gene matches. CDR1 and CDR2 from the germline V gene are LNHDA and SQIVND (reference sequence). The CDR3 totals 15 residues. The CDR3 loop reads CASSKPTGLVETQYF. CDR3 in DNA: TGTGCCAGTAGTAAACCGACAGGGTTGGTAGAGACCCAGTACTTC.

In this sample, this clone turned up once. DNA for the CDR3: TGCGCCAGCAGTTTAAGACAGTTGAACACTGAAGCTTTCTTT. Encoded protein: CASSLRQLNTEAFF. This rearrangement joins TRBV5-1 to TRBJ1-1; D perhaps matches TRBD1 (5 bases). Germline V gives CDR1 SGHRS, CDR2 YFSETQ. This CDR3 has 14 residues. Deletions cut 5 bases from V and 0 bases from J, with 11 bases between.

CDR3 loop: CASSRGSREQYF. CDR3 DNA: TGTGCCAGCAGTCGAGGAAGTCGCGAGCAGTACTTC. The chain recombines TRBV28 with TRBJ2-7; D unresolved. This CDR3 region has 12 residues. Trimming removed 5 bases from V and 6 bases from J, with 11 bases in between. The germline CDR1 and CDR2 sequences are MDHEN and SYDVKM.

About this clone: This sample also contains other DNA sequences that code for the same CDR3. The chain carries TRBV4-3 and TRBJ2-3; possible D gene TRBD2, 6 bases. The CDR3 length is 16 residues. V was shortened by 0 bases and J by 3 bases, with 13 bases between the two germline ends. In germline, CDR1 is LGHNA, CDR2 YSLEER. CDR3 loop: CASSQDGGGATDTQYF. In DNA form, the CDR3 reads TGCGCCAGCAGCCAAGATGGAGGCGGGGCGACAGATACGCAGTATTTT.

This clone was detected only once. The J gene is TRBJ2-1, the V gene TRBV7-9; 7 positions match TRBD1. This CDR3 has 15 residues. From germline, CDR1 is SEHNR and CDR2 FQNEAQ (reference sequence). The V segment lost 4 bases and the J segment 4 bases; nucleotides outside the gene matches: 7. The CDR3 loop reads CASSSSGTDYNEQFF. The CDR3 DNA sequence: TGTGCCAGCAGCTCCTCCGGGACAGATTACAATGAGCAGTTCTTC.

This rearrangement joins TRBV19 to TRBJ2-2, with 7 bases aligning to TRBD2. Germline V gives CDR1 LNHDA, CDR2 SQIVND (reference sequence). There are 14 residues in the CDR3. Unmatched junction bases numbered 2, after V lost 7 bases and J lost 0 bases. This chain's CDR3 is CASKAGANTGELFF. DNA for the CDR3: TGTGCCAGTAAGGCGGGGGCGAACACCGGGGAGCTGTTTTTT.

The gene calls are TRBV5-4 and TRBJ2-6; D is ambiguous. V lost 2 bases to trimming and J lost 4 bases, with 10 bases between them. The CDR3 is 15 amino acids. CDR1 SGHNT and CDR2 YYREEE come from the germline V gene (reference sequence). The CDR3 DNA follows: TGTGCCAGCAGCTTAAGAGGTCTGGGGGCCAACGTCCTGACTTTC. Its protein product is CASSLRGLGANVLTF.

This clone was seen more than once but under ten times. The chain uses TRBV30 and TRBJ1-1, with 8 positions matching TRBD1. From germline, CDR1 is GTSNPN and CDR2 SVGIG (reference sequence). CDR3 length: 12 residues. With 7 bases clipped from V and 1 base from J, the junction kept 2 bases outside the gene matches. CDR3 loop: CASDRENTEAFF. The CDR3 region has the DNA TGTGCCTCGGACAGGGAGAACACTGAAGCTTTCTTT.

The CDR3 sequence: CASSPRAGTGGLSTEAFF. In nucleotides, the CDR3 is TGTGCCAGCTCACCCCGGGCGGGGACAGGGGGGTTGAGTACTGAAGCTTTCTTT. This chain links TRBV18 with TRBJ1-1; the match to TRBD1 covers 11 bases. Per the germline V gene, CDR1 is KGHSH and CDR2 is LQKENI. CDR3 length equals 18 residues. The trim removed 3 bases at V and 5 bases at J, leaving 14 bases unmatched.

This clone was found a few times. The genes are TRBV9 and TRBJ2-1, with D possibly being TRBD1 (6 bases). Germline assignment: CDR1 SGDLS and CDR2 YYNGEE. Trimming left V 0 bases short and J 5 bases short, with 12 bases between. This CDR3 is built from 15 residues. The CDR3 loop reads CASSVGSGADNEQFF. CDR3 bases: TGTGCCAGCAGCGTAGGGTCAGGGGCGGACAATGAGCAGTTCTTC. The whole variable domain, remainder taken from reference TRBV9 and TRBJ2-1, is DSGVTQTPKHLITATGQRVTLRCSPRSGDLSVYWYQQSLDQGLQFLIQYYNGEERAKGNILERFSAQQFPDLHSELNLSSLELGDSALYFCASSVGSGADNEQFFGPGTRLTVL.

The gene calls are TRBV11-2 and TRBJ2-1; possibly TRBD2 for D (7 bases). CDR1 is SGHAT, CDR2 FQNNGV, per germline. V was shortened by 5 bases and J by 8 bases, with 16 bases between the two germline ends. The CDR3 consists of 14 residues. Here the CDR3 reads CASSLQGGAHEQFF. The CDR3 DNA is TGTGCCAGCAGCCTCCAAGGGGGGGCCCATGAGCAGTTCTTC.

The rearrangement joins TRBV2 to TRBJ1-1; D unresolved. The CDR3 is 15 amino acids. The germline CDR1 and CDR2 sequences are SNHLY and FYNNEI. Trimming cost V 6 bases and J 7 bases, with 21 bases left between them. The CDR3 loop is CASRTQAGTVLEAFF. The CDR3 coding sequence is TGTGCCAGCAGGACCCAAGCGGGAACCGTCCTTGAAGCTTTCTTT.

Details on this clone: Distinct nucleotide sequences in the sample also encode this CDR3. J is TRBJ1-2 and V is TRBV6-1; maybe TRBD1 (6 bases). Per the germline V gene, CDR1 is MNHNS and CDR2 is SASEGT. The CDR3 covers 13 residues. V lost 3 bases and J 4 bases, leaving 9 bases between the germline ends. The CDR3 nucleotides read TGTGCCAGCAGTGAGACAGGTCCCTATGGCTACACCTTC. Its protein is CASSETGPYGYTF.

CDR3 sequence: CASSHRDRDNSPLHF. The CDR3 bases are TGTGCCAGCAGTCACCGGGACAGGGATAATTCACCCCTCCACTTT. The V and J genes are TRBV6-6 and TRBJ1-6; 9 bases line up with TRBD1. The germline V gene encodes CDR1 MNHNY and CDR2 SVGAGI (reference sequence). The junction had 4 bases not matched to a gene; V was cut back by 5 bases and J by 5 bases. The CDR3 extends over 15 amino acids.